This entry lists 7 T cell receptor beta chains sequenced from one sample in a study of CD8 T cells in ankylosing spondylitis. One entry per CDR3 protein results from TCRdb running MiXCR on the 5' RACE reads. The profile covers some 140,000 distinct CDR3 sequences, with more than 5.5% appearing a single time and over 10% taken by the ten largest. Sequencing was performed on blood, either unsorted or a sorted T cell fraction (not recorded which). The receptors stem from a female donor with ankylosing spondylitis or in good health (not recorded which).

At least ten counts were recorded for this clonotype. The chain recombines TRBV5-6 with TRBJ2-5; D unclear. Trimming took 0 bases from V and 5 from J, leaving 8 bases between them. This CDR3 is built from 13 residues. The germline V gene encodes CDR1 SGHDT and CDR2 YYEEEE. The CDR3, as DNA: TGTGCCAGCAGCTTGGGTCCCCTCGAGACCCAGTACTTC. Its translation: CASSLGPLETQYF.

This clonotype showed up many times. The V gene is TRBV20-1, the J gene TRBJ2-1; TRBD1 aligns across 8 bases. V lost 8 bases and J lost 7; bases outside the gene matches: 19. CDR1 and CDR2 from the germline V gene are DFQATT and SNEGSKA (reference sequence). The length of the CDR3 is 16 residues. The CDR3, as DNA: TGCAGTCCTTTGGACAGCGTGAGACAGGGGAGGAATGAGCAGTTCTTC. It encodes CSPLDSVRQGRNEQFF.

This clonotype was counted many times. The V call is TRBV7-9, the J call TRBJ1-4, with D hard to call. The germline CDR1 and CDR2 sequences are SEHNR and FQNEAQ (reference sequence). V dropped 5 bases and J dropped 5 bases, with 12 bases sitting between them. The CDR3 has 14 residues. This chain's CDR3 is CASSRRMENEKLFF. CDR3 nucleotides: TGTGCCAGCAGCCGGAGGATGGAGAATGAAAAACTGTTTTTT.

This clonotype was seen ten or more times. This chain connects TRBV11-1 to TRBJ2-1; perhaps TRBD2 as D (7 bases). Germline V gene lookup returns CDR1 SGHAT and CDR2 FQDESV (reference sequence). The CDR3 covers 19 residues. Trimming took 6 bases from V and 0 from J, leaving 24 bases between them. In DNA, the CDR3 is TGTGCCAGCAGTTCCCCCGAGGGGGGGGACACGAGCTCCTACAATGAGCAGTTCTTC. It codes for CASSSPEGGDTSSYNEQFF.

The chain links TRBV10-3 to TRBJ2-2; TRBD1 is a possible D gene (5 bases). The V end was cut by 8 bases, the J end by 0 bases, with 7 bases between. Germline CDR1 reads ENHRY; CDR2 reads SYGVKD. The CDR3 runs 13 residues. Here the CDR3 DNA reads TGTGCCATCCGGACAACGAACACCGGGGAGCTGTTTTTT. Translating gives CAIRTTNTGELFF.

This clonotype was seen repeatedly, ten times or more. V and J are TRBV20-1 and TRBJ2-3; 10 positions agree with TRBD2. Losses at the gene ends were 0 bases for V and 0 bases for J; bases not matched to a gene: 6. Germline V lookup: CDR1 DFQATT, CDR2 SNEGSKA (reference sequence). This CDR3 comprises 17 residues. This chain's CDR3 is CSARDFQRGGSTDTQYF. CDR3 nucleotides: TGCAGTGCTAGAGACTTTCAGCGGGGGGGCAGCACAGATACGCAGTATTTT.

This clonotype was detected once. This rearrangement joins TRBV4-2 to TRBJ1-1; possible D gene TRBD1, 6 bases. The germline V and J ends were trimmed by 4 bases and 6 bases, with 21 bases remaining between them. Germline CDR1 reads LGHNA; CDR2 reads YNFKEQ. This CDR3 is 16 amino acids long. Here the CDR3 reads CASSPLVGRGVAEAFF. The CDR3 coding sequence is TGTGCCAGCAGCCCCCTTGTGGGCAGGGGAGTTGCTGAAGCTTTCTTT.